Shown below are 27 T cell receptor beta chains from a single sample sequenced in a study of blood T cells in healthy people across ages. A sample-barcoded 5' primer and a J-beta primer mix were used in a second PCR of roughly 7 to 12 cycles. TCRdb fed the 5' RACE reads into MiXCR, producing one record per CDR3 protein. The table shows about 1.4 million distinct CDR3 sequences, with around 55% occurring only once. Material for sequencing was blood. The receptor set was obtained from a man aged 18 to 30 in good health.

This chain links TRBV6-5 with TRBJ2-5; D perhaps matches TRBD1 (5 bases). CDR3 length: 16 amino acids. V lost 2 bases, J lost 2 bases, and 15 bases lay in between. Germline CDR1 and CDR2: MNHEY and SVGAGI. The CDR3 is CASSYSQGKGQETQYF. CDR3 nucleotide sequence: TGTGCCAGCAGTTACAGTCAGGGAAAGGGTCAAGAGACCCAGTACTTC.

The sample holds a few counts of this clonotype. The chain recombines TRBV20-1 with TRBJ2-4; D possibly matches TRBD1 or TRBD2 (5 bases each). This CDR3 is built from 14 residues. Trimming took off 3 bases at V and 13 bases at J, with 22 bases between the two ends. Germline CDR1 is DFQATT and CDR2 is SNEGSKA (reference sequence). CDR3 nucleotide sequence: TGCAGTGCTAGGCCGAGGGGTCTTAGGTCTGAGCAGTACTTC. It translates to CSARPRGLRSEQYF.

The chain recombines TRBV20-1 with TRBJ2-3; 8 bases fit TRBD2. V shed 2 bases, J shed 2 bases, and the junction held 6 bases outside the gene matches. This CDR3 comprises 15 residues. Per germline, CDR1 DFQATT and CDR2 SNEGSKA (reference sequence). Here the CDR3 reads CSARPERGPTDTQYF. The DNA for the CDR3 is TGCAGTGCTAGACCGGAGCGGGGGCCCACAGATACGCAGTATTTT.

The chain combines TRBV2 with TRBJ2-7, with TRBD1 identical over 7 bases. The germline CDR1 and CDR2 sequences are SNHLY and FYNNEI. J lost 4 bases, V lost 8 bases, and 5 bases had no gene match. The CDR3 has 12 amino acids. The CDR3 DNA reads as TGTGCCAGCTTGGGACAGTTATACGAGCAGTACTTC. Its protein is CASLGQLYEQYF.

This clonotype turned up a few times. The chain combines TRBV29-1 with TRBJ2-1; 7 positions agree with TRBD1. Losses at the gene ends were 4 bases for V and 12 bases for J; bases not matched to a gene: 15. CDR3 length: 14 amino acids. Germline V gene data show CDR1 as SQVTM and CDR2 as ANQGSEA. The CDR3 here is CSVVSAGGRSRQFF. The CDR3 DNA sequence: TGCAGCGTTGTGTCGGCAGGGGGTAGGTCAAGGCAGTTCTTC.

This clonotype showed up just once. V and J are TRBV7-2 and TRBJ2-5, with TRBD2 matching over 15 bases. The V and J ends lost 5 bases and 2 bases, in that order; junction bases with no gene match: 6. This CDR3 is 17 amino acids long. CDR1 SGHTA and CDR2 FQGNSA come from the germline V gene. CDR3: CASSLGLAGGFQETQYF. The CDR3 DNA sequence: TGTGCCAGCAGCCTGGGACTAGCGGGGGGTTTTCAAGAGACCCAGTACTTC.

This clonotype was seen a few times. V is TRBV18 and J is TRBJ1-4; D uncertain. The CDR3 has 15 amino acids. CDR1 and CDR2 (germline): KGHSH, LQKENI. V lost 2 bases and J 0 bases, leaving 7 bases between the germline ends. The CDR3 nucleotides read TGTGCCAGCTCACCAGAGTCGGCAACTAATGAAAAACTGTTTTTT. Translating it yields CASSPESATNEKLFF.

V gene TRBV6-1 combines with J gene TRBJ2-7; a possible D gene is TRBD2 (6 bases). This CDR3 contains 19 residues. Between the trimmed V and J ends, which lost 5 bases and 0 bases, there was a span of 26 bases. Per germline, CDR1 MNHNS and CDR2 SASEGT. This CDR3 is CASSMGTSVLQTGSYEQYF. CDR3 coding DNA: TGTGCCAGCAGTATGGGGACTTCCGTACTACAAACTGGCTCCTACGAGCAGTACTTC.

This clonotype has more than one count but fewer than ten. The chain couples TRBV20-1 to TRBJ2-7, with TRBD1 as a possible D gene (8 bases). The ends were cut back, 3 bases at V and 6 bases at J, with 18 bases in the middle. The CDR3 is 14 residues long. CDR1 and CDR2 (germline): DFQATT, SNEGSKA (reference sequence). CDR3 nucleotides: TGCAGTGCTAGGTGGACAGGGAGGGTCTCCGAGCAGTACTTC. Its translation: CSARWTGRVSEQYF.

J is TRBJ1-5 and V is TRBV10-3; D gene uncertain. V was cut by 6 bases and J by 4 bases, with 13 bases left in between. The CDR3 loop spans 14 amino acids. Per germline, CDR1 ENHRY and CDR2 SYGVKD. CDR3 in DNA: TGTGCCATCAGCCAAGAGCCCGGGAATCAGCCCCAGCATTTT. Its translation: CAISQEPGNQPQHF.

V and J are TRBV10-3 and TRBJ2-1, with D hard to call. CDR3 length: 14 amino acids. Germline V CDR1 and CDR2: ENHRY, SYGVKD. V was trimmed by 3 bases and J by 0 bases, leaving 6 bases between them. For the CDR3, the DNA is TGTGCCATCAGTGATCGACCCTCCTACAATGAGCAGTTCTTC. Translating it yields CAISDRPSYNEQFF.

For the CDR3, the DNA is TGTGCCAGCCTAAGCGGATTGGACAGGGGGTTCGTAGAGACCCAGTACTTC. This codes for CASLSGLDRGFVETQYF. The gene calls are TRBV28 and TRBJ2-4, with 10 bases fitting TRBD1. Judging by the DNA end, TRBJ2-5 fits better; the J call may be wrong. This CDR3 is built from 17 residues. Germline-derived CDR1 and CDR2 are MDHEN and SYDVKM.

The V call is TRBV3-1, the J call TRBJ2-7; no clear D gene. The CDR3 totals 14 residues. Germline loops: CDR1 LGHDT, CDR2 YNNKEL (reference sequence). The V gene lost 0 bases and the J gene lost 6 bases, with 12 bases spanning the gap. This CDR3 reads CASSQDWVSGEQYF. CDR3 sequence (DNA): TGTGCCAGCAGCCAAGATTGGGTGAGTGGCGAGCAGTACTTC.

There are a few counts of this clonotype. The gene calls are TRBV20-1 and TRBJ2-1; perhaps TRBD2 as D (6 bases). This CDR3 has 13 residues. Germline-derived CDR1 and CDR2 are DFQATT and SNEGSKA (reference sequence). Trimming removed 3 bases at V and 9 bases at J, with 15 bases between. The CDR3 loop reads CSARRLGVGEQFF. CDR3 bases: TGCAGTGCTAGGAGACTAGGGGTTGGTGAGCAGTTCTTC.

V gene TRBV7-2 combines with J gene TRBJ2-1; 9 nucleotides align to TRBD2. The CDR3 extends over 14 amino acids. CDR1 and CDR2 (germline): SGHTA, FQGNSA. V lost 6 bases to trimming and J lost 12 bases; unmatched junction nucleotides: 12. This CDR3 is CASREIAGAGVQFF. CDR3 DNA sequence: TGTGCCAGCAGGGAAATAGCGGGAGCTGGGGTGCAGTTCTTC. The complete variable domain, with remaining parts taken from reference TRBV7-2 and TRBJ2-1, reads GAGVSQSPSNKVTEKGKDVELRCDPISGHTALYWYRQSLGQGLEFLIYFQGNSAPDKSGLPSDRFSAERTGGSVSTLTIQRTQQEDSAVYLCASREIAGAGVQFFGPGTRLTVL.

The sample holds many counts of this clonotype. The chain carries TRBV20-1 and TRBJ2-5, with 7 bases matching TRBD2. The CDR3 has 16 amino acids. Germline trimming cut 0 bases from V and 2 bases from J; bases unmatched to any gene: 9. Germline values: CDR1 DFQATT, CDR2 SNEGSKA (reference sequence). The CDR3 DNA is TGCAGTGCTAGAGATTCAGGGAGGGGCTTACAAGAGACCCAGTACTTC. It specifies CSARDSGRGLQETQYF.

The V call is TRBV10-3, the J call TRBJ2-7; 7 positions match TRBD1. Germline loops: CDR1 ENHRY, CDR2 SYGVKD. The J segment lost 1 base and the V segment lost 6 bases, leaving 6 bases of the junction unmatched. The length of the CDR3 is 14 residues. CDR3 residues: CAISDRQGSYEQYF. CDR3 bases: TGTGCCATCAGCGACAGACAGGGTTCCTACGAGCAGTACTTC.

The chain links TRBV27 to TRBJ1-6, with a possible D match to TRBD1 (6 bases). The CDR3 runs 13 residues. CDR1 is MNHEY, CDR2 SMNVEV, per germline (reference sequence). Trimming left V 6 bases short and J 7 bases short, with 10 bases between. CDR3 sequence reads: CASSSRGNSPLHF. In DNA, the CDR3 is TGTGCCAGCAGCAGCAGGGGAAATTCACCCCTCCACTTT.

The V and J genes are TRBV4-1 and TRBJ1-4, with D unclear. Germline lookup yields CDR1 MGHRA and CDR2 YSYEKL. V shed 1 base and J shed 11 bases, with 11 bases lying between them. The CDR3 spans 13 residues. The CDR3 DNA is TGCGCCAGCAGCCAAGTAAATTCACTGAAACTGTTTTTT. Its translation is CASSQVNSLKLFF.

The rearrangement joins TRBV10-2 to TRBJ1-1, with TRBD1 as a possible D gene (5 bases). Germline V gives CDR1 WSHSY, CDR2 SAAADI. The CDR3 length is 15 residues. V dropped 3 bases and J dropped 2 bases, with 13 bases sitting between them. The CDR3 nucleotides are TGCGCCAGCAGTGAACAGGTTTGGCGAAACACTGAAGCTTTCTTT. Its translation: CASSEQVWRNTEAFF.

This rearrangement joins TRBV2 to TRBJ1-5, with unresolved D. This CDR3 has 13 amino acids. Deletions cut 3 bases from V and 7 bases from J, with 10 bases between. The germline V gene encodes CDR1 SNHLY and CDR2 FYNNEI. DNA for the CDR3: TGTGCCAGCAGTGATTCTGGAGGCCAGCCCCAGCATTTT. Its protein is CASSDSGGQPQHF.

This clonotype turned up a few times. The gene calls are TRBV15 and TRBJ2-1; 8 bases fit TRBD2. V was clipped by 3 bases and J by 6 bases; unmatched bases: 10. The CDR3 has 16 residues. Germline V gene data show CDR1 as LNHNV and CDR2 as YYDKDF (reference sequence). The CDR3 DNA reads TGTGCCACCAGCAGGGCTAGAACGGGGGGGCTCAATGAGCAGTTCTTC. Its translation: CATSRARTGGLNEQFF.

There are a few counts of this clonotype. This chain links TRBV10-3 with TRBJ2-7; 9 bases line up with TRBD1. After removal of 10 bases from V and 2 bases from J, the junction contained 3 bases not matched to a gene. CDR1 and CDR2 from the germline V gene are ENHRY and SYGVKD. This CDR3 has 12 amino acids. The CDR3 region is CATGDRAYEQYF. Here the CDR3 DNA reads TGTGCCACTGGGGACAGGGCCTACGAGCAGTACTTC.

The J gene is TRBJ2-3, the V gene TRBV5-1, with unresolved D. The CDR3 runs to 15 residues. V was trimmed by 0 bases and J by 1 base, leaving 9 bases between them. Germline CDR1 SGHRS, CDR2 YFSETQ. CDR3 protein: CASSLVPDRTDTQYF. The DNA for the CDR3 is TGCGCCAGCAGCTTGGTCCCGGACCGCACAGATACGCAGTATTTT. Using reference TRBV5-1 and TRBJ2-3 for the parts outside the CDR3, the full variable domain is KAGVTQTPRYLIKTRGQQVTLSCSPISGHRSVSWYQQTPGQGLQFLFEYFSETQRNKGNFPGRFSGRQFSNSRSEMNVSTLELGDSALYLCASSLVPDRTDTQYFGPGTRLTVL.

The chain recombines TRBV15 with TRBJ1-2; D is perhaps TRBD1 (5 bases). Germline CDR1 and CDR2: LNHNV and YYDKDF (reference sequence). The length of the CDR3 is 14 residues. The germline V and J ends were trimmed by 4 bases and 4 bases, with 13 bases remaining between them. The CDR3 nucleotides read TGTGCCACCAGCAAAGGGACCGAAGTCTATGGCTACACCTTC. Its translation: CATSKGTEVYGYTF. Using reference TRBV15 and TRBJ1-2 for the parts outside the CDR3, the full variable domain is DAMVIQNPRYQVTQFGKPVTLSCSQTLNHNVMYWYQQKSSQAPKLLFHYYDKDFNNEADTPDNFQSRRPNTSFCFLDIRSPGLGDTAMYLCATSKGTEVYGYTFGSGTRLTVV.

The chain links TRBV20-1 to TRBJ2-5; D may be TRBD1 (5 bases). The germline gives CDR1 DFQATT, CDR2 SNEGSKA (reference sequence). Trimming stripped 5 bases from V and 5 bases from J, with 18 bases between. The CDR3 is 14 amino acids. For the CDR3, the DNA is TGCAGTGCTCGTTGGTCAGGGCTTGGGGAGACCCAGTACTTC. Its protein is CSARWSGLGETQYF.

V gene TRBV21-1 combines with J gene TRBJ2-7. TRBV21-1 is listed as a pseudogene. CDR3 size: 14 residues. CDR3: CASSKWGTTYEQYF. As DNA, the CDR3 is TGTGCCAGCAGCAAATGGGGTACCACCTACGAGCAGTACTTC.